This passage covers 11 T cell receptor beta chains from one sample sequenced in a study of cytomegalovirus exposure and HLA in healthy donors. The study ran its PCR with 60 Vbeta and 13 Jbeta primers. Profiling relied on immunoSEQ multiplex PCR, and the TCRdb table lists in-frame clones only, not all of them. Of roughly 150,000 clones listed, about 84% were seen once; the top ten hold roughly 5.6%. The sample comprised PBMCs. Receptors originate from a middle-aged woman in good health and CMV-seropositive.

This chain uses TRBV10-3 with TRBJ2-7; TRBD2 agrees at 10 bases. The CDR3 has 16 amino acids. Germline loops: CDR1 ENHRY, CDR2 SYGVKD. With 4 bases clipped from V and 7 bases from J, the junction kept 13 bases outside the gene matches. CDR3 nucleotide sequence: TGTGCCATCAGTGGGGGGGCCTCTGGACTAGCGGTAGAGCAGTACTTC. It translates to CAISGGASGLAVEQYF.

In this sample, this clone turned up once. The CDR3 coding sequence is TGTGCCAGCAGTTCACCGGGATCCCGAAATAGTCCTGGGGCCAACGTCCTGACTTTC. It translates to CASSSPGSRNSPGANVLTF. This chain connects TRBV28 to TRBJ2-6, with a tentative D call TRBD2 (5 bases). In germline, CDR1 is MDHEN, CDR2 SYDVKM. Trimming removed 4 bases from V and 2 bases from J, with 21 bases in between. The CDR3 is 19 residues long. Based on the CDR3 plus reference TRBV28 and TRBJ2-6, the full variable domain is DVKVTQSSRYLVKRTGEKVFLECVQDMDHENMFWYRQDPGLGLRLIYFSYDVKMKEKGDIPEGYSVSREKKERFSLILESASTNQTSMYLCASSSPGSRNSPGANVLTFGAGSRLTVL.

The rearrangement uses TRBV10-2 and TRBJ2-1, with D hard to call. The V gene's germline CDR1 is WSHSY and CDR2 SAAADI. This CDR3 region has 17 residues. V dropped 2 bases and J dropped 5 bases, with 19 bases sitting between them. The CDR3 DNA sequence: TGCGCCAGCAGTGAGAGCAGAACCCTCAGCGCCGACAATGAGCAGTTCTTC. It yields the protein CASSESRTLSADNEQFF.

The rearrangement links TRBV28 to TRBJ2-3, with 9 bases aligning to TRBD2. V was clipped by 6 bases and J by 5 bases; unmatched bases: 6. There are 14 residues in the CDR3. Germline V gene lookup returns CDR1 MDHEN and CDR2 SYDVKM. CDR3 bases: TGTGCCAGCAGGGAGGAACTAGCGGGAGATACGCAGTATTTT. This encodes CASREELAGDTQYF.

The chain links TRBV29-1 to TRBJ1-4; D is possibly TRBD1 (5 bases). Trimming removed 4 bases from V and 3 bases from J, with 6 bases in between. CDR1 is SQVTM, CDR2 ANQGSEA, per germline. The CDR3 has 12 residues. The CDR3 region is CSVGGANEKLFF. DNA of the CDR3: TGCAGCGTTGGGGGGGCTAATGAAAAACTGTTTTTT.

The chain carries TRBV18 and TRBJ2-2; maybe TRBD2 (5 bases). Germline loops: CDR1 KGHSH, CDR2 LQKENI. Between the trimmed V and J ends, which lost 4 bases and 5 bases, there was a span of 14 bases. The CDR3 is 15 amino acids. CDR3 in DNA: TGTGCCAGCTCACGTAGGACCCCGGGAACCGGGGAGCTGTTTTTT. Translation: CASSRRTPGTGELFF.

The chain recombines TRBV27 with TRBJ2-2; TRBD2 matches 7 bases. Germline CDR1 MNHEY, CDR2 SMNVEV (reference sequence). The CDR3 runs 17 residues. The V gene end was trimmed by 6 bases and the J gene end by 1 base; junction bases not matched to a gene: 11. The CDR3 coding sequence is TGTGCCAGCAGGCCCGGTCCGCTAGCGGTGAACACCGGGGAGCTGTTTTTT. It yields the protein CASRPGPLAVNTGELFF.

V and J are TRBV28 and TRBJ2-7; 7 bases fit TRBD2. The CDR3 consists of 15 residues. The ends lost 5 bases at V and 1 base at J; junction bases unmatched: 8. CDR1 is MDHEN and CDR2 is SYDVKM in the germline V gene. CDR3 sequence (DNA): TGTGCCAGCAGTACCTCGCGGGAGCCTTCCTACGAGCAGTACTTC. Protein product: CASSTSREPSYEQYF.

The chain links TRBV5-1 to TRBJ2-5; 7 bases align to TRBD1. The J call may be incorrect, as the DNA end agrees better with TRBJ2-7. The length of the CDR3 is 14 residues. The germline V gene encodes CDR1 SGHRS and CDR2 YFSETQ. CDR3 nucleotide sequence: TGCGCCAGCAGCTTCGGTGACAGGGCGTACGAGCAGTACTTC. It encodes CASSFGDRAYEQYF.

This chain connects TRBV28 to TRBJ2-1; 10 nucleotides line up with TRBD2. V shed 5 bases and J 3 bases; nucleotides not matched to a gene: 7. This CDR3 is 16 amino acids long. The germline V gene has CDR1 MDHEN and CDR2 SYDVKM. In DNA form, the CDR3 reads TGTGCCAGCAGTGCGACTCCTAGCGGGGGCTACAATGAGCAGTTCTTC. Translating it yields CASSATPSGGYNEQFF. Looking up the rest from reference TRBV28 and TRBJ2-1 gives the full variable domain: DVKVTQSSRYLVKRTGEKVFLECVQDMDHENMFWYRQDPGLGLRLIYFSYDVKMKEKGDIPEGYSVSREKKERFSLILESASTNQTSMYLCASSATPSGGYNEQFFGPGTRLTVL.

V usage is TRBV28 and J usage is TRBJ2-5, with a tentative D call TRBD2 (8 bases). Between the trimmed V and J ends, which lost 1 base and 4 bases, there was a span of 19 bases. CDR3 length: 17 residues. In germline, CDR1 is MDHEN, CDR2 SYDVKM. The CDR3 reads CASSLSGGGGSRETQYF. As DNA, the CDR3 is TGTGCCAGCAGTTTATCGGGAGGGGGCGGAAGTAGAGAGACCCAGTACTTC.